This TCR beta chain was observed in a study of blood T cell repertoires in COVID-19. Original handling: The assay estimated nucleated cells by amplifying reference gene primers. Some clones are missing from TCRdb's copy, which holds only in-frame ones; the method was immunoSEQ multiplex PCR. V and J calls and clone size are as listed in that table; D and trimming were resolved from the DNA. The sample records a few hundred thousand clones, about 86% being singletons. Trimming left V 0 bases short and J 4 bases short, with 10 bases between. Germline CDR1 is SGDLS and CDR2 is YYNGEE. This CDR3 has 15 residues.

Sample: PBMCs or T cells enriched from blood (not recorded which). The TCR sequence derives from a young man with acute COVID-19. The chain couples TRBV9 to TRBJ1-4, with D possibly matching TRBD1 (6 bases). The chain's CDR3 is CASSVGGQNNEKLFF. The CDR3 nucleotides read TGTGCCAGCAGCGTAGGAGGACAGAATAATGAAAAACTGTTTTTT.